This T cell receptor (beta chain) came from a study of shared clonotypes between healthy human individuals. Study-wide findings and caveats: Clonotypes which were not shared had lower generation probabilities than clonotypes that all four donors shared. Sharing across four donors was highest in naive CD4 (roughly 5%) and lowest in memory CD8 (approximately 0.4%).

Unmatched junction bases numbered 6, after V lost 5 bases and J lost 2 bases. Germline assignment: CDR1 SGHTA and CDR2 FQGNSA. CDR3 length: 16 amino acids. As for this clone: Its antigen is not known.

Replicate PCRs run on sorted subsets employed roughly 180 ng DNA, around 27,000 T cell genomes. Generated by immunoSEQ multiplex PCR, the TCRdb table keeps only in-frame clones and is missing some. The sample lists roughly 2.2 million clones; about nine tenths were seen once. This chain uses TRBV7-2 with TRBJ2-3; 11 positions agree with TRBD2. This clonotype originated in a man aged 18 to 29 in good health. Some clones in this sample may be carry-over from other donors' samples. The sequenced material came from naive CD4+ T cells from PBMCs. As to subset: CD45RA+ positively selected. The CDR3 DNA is TGTGCCAGCAGCAGGACACTAGCGGGGGCCACAGATACGCAGTATTTT. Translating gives CASSRTLAGATDTQYF.